This T cell receptor beta chain comes out of a study of blood T cell repertoires in COVID-19. Germline CDR1 and CDR2: KGHDR and SFDVKD. V gave up 9 bases and J gave up 4 bases; unmatched junction bases: 10. The length of the CDR3 is 14 residues. The participants were between about 18 and 95 years old and came from some 23 US areas. Clones were sequenced by immunoSEQ multiplex PCR, and TCRdb holds only the in-frame ones, with some missing. The sample holds roughly 400,000 clones; 88% are singletons and the top ten take approximately 2.1%. The rearrangement links TRBV24-1 to TRBJ2-7; 8 nucleotides line up with TRBD1. Sequencing was done on a sample of PBMCs or T cells enriched from blood (not recorded which). The sequence derives from a woman aged 40 to 50 with acute COVID-19. The CDR3 DNA sequence: TGTGCCACCGCCCCCAGGGGGCCCGGGTACGAGCAGTACTTC. Translating it yields CATAPRGPGYEQYF.